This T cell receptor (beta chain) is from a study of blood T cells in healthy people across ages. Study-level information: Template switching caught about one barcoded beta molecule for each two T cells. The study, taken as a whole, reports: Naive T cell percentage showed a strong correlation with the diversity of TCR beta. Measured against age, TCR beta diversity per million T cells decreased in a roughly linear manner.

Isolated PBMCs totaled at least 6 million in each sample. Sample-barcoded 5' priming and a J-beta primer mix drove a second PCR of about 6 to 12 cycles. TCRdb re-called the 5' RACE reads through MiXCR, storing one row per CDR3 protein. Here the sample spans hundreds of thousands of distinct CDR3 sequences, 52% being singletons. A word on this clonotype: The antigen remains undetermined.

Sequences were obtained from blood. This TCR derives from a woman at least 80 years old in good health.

CDR3 coding DNA: TGTGCCAGCATACTATCAGATATGAACACTGAAGCTTTCTTT. This translates into CASILSDMNTEAFF. V gene TRBV3-1 combines with J gene TRBJ1-1, with D hard to call. CDR3 size: 14 residues. V dropped 7 bases and J dropped 0 bases, with 12 bases sitting between them. The germline V gene has CDR1 LGHDT and CDR2 YNNKEL (reference sequence).